This entry describes one T cell receptor beta chain. This entry comes from a study of tumour-infiltrating T cells in Burkitt lymphoma. Sequenced by immunoSEQ multiplex PCR; TCRdb stores in-frame clones only, minus some. The sample includes 12,000 to 15,000 clones, 30% of them seen just once. This clonotype was obtained from a human donor with diffuse large B-cell lymphoma. The sample was tumor tissue.

The DNA of the CDR3 is TGTGCCAGCAGCCAAGATCGGGGCGGGGACGTTTTTGAGCAGTTCTTC. As protein: CASSQDRGGDVFEQFF. This chain uses TRBV4-2 with TRBJ2-1; D is perhaps TRBD2 (6 bases). The CDR3 consists of 16 residues. The V end was cut by 0 bases, the J end by 9 bases, with 18 bases between. Germline loops: CDR1 LGHNA, CDR2 YNFKEQ.